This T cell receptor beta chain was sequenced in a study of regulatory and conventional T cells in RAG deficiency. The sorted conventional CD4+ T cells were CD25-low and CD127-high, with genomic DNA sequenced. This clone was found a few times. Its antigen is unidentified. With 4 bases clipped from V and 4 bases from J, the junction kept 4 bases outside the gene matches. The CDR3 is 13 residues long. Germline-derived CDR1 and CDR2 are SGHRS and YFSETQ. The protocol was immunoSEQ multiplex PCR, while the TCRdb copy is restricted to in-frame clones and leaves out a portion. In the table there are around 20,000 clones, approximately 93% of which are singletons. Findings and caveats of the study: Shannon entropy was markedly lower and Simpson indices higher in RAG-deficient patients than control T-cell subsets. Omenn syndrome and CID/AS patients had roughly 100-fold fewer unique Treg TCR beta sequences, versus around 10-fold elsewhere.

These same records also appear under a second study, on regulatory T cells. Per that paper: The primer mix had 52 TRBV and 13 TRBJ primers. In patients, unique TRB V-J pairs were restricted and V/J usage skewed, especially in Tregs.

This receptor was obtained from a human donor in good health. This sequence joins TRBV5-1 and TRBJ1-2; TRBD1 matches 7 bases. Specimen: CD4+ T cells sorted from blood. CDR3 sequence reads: CASSAGGSYGYTF. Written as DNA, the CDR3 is TGCGCCAGCAGCGCAGGGGGAAGCTATGGCTACACCTTC.